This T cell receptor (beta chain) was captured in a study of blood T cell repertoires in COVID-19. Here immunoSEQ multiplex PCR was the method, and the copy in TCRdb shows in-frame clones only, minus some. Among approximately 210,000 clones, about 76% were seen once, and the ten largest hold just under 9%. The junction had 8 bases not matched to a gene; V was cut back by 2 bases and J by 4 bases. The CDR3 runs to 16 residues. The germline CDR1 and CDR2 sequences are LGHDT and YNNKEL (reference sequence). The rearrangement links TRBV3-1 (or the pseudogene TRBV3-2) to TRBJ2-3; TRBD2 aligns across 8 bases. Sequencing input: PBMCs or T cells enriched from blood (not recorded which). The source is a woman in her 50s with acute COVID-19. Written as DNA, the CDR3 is TGTGCCAGCAGCCAAAAGGGCAGCGGGAGATCAGATACGCAGTATTTT. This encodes CASSQKGSGRSDTQYF.